This T cell receptor beta chain was sequenced in a study of OX40 agonist ivuxolimab in advanced cancers. Background on the study: Dose-escalation patients suffered from hepatocellular carcinoma, melanoma, renal cell or head and neck cancer. One hepatocellular carcinoma and two cutaneous melanoma patients partially responded.

Patients were ruled out by autoimmune disease history or systemic immunosuppression. Between the trimmed V and J ends, which lost 3 bases and 5 bases, there was a span of 13 bases. CDR3 length equals 14 residues. Germline V gene data show CDR1 as SEHNR and CDR2 as FQNEAQ (reference sequence). A remark on this clone: No antigen is known for it.

Points from the study as a whole: Both blood CD4+ and CD8+ T cells showed clonal growth by week 6 at 0.1 to 3.0 mg/kg.

The table came from immunoSEQ multiplex PCR; TCRdb's copy has only in-frame clones and leaves some out. The data contain tens of thousands of clones, approximately 84% of them singletons. This chain joins TRBV7-9 and TRBJ1-1; the D gene is possibly TRBD1 (6 bases). This TCR was sampled from an adult with an advanced solid tumor such as melanoma, head and neck, liver or kidney cancer. This material consisted of CD4+ or CD8+ T cells sorted from blood, taken in a trial of the OX40 agonist ivuxolimab. DNA of the CDR3: TGTGCCAGCAGCTTCAGAGGGGGAAAAACTGAAGCTTTCTTT. This sequence encodes CASSFRGGKTEAFF.